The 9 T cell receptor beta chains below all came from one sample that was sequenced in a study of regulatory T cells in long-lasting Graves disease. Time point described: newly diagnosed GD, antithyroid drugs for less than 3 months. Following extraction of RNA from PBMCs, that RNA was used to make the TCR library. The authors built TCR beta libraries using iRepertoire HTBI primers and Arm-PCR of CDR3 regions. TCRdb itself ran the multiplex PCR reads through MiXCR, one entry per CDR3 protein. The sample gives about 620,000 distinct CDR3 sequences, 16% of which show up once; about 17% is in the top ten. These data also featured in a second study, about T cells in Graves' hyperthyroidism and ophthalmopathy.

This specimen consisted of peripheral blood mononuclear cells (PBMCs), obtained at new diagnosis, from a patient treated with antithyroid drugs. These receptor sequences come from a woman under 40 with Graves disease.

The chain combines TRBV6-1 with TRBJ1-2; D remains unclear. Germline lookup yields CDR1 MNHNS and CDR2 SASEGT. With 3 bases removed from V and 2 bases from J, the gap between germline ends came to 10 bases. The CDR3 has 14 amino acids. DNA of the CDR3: TGTGCCAGCAGTGAGGGGTTGCCAAACTATGGCTACACCTTC. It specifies CASSEGLPNYGYTF.

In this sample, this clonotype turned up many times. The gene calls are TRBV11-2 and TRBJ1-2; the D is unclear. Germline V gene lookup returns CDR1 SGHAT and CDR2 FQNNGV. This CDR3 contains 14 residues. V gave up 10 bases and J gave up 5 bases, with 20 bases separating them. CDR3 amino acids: CAISGGRAAYGYTF. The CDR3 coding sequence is TGTGCCATCTCGGGTGGCAGAGCCGCATATGGCTACACCTTC.

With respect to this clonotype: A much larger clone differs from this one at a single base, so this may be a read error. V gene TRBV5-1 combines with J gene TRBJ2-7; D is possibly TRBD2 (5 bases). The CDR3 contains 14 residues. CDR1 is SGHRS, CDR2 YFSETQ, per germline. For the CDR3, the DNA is TGCGCCAGCAGCCGTTTCCGGGGAACTTACGAGCAGCACTTC. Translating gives CASSRFRGTYEQHF. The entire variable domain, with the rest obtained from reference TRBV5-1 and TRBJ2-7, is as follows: KAGVTQTPRYLIKTRGQQVTLSCSPISGHRSVSWYQQTPGQGLQFLFEYFSETQRNKGNFPGRFSGRQFSNSRSEMNVSTLELGDSALYLCASSRFRGTYEQHFGPGTRLTVT.

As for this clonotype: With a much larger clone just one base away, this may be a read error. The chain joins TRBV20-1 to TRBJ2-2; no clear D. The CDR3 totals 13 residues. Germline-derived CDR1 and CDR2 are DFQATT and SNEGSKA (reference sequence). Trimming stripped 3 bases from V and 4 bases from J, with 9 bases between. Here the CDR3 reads CSASLVTTGELFF. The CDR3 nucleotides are TGCAGTGCTAGTCTGGTAACCACCGGGGAGCTGTTTTTT.

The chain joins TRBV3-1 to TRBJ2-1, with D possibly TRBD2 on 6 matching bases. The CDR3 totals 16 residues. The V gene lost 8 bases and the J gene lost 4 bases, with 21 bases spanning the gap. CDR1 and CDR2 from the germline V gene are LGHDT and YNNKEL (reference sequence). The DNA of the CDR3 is TGTGCCAGCGGGTTAGCGGCACACGGAATATACAATGAGCAGTTCTTC. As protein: CASGLAAHGIYNEQFF.

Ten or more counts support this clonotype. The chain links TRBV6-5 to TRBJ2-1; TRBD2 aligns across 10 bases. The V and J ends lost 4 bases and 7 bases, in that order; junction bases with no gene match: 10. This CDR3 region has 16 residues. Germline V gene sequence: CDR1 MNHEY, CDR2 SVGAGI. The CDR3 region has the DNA TGTGCCAGCAGTTCATCCACTAGCGGGATGGGAAATGAGCAGTTCTTC. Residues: CASSSSTSGMGNEQFF.

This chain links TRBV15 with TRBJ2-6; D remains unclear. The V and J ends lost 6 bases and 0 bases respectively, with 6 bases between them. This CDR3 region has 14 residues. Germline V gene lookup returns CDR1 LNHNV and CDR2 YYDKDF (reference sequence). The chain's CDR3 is CATRGISGANVLTF. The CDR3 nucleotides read TGTGCCACCAGAGGGATCTCTGGGGCCAACGTCCTGACTTTC.

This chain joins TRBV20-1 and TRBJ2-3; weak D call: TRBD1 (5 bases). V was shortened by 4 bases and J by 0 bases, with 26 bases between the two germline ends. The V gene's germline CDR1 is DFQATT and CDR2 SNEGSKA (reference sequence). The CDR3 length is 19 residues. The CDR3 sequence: CSATTEITLYYPSTDTQYF. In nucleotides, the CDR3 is TGCAGTGCTACGACAGAAATAACATTATATTATCCTAGCACAGATACGCAGTATTTT.

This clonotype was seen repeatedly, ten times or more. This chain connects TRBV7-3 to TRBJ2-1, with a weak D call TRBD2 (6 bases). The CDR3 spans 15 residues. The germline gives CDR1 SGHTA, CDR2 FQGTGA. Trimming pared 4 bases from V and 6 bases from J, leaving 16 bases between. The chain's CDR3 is CASSSTGLLGNEQFF. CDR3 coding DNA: TGTGCCAGCAGCTCAACGGGACTCCTAGGCAATGAGCAGTTCTTC.